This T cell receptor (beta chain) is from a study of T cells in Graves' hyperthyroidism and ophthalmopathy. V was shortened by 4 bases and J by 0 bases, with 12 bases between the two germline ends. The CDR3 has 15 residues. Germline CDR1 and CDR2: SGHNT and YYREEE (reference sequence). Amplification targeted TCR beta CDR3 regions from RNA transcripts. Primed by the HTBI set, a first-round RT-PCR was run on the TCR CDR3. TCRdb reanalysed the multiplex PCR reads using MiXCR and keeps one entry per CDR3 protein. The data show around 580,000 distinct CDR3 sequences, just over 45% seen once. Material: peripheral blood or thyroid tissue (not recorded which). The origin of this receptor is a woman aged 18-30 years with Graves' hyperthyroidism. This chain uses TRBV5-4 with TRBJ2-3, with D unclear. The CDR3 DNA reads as TGTGCCAGCAGCCAGAGACCTCCTAGCACAGATACGCAGTATTTT. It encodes CASSQRPPSTDTQYF.